The 27 T cell receptor beta chains below were found in one sample sequenced in a study of blood T cell repertoires in COVID-19. The repertoire was sequenced with immunoSEQ multiplex PCR; TCRdb's copy has only in-frame clones and lacks some. The sample comprises under 200,000 clones, about 88% of which are singletons, and around 1.6% rests with the top ten. The sequencing sample was made of peripheral blood. These TCRs come from a man aged 18 to 30 with active or convalescent COVID-19.

This chain uses TRBV2 with TRBJ1-6; D gene ambiguous. CDR1 and CDR2 (germline): SNHLY, FYNNEI. The CDR3 length is 14 residues. V was cut by 1 base and J by 7 bases, with 8 bases left in between. CDR3 sequence: CASSEVRNNSPLHF. The CDR3 nucleotides read TGTGCCAGCAGTGAAGTCAGGAACAATTCACCCCTCCACTTT.

The V gene is TRBV11-2, the J gene TRBJ2-7, with 14 bases aligning to TRBD2. This CDR3 contains 15 residues. V shed 3 bases, J shed 6 bases, and the junction held 4 bases outside the gene matches. Germline V gene data show CDR1 as SGHAT and CDR2 as FQNNGV. This CDR3 reads CASSFTGTSGSEQYF. In DNA form, the CDR3 reads TGTGCCAGCAGCTTTACCGGGACTAGCGGGAGCGAGCAGTACTTC.

The rearrangement joins TRBV29-1 to TRBJ1-1; D is ambiguous. The V end lost 4 bases, the J end lost 1 base, and 13 bases lay between the germline ends. The CDR3 is 14 residues long. CDR1 is SQVTM and CDR2 is ANQGSEA in the germline V gene. The CDR3 DNA follows: TGCAGCGTTGGGCCGTGGAGCGCGAACACTGAAGCTTTCTTT. As protein: CSVGPWSANTEAFF.

The chain is built from TRBV5-1 and TRBJ1-1, with 10 bases that match TRBD1. Trimming removed 4 bases from V and 4 bases from J; junction bases left unmatched: 7. Germline CDR1 and CDR2: SGHRS and YFSETQ. This CDR3 is 15 amino acids long. CDR3 DNA sequence: TGCGCCAGCAGCGGAAGACAGGGGGCGGGCACTGAAGCTTTCTTT. It encodes CASSGRQGAGTEAFF.

The chain has TRBV7-2 and TRBJ2-3; 10 nucleotides align to TRBD1. The CDR3 spans 17 residues. V was pared by 5 bases and J by 4 bases, with 12 bases of the junction left unmatched. CDR1 SGHTA and CDR2 FQGNSA come from the germline V gene. The CDR3 region is CASSQLRGQGYADTQYF. Written as DNA, the CDR3 is TGTGCCAGCAGCCAGCTGAGGGGACAGGGGTACGCAGATACGCAGTATTTT.

The chain has TRBV5-5 and TRBJ2-7, with D tentatively TRBD2 (6 bases). V gave up 0 bases and J gave up 2 bases, with 24 bases separating them. From germline, CDR1 is SGHKS and CDR2 YYEKEE (reference sequence). This CDR3 is built from 19 residues. The CDR3 DNA sequence: TGTGCCAGCAGCTTGGCCCGGGGTTCCAAGGACTACCCAACCTACGAGCAGTACTTC. Amino acids: CASSLARGSKDYPTYEQYF.

This clone came up once. The chain has TRBV7-3 and TRBJ2-1; 8 bases line up with TRBD2. Losses at the gene ends were 5 bases for V and 8 bases for J; bases not matched to a gene: 14. CDR3 length: 16 residues. Germline values: CDR1 SGHTA, CDR2 FQGTGA. CDR3 in amino acids: CASSSNAGTRIDEQFF. The DNA of the CDR3 is TGTGCCAGCAGCAGCAACGCCGGGACTAGAATCGATGAGCAGTTCTTC.

CDR3 DNA sequence: TGTGCCAGCAGCTTAGAAGCGCAGGGGGCAGCTTTCTTT. Protein: CASSLEAQGAAFF. The V and J genes are TRBV7-8 and TRBJ1-1; TRBD1 aligns across 8 bases. CDR3 length equals 13 residues. Looked up from germline, CDR1 is SGHVS and CDR2 is FQNEAQ. Unmatched junction bases numbered 5, after V lost 1 base and J lost 10 bases. Complete variable domain (other parts from reference TRBV7-8 and TRBJ1-1): GAGVSQSPRYKVAKRGQDVALRCDPISGHVSLFWYQQALGQGPEFLTYFQNEAQLDKSGLPSDRFFAERPEGSVSTLKIQRTQQEDSAVYLCASSLEAQGAAFFGQGTRLTVV.

The chain links TRBV2 to TRBJ1-5; D unresolved. The CDR3 spans 13 residues. Germline-derived CDR1 and CDR2 are SNHLY and FYNNEI. The V gene lost 5 bases and the J gene lost 4 bases, with 9 bases spanning the gap. DNA of the CDR3: TGTGCCAGCAGTTTAGACATAAATCAGCCCCAGCATTTT. Translated, it gives CASSLDINQPQHF.

This clone was seen a single time. This rearrangement joins TRBV3-1 (or the pseudogene TRBV3-2) to TRBJ2-4, with 7 bases identical to TRBD1. Trimming removed 6 bases from V and 0 bases from J; junction bases left unmatched: 11. The CDR3 has 17 residues. From germline, CDR1 is LGHDT and CDR2 YNNKEL (reference sequence). In DNA, the CDR3 is TGTGCCAGCAGTACCCTAGGGACAGAACTAGCCAAAAACATTCAGTACTTC. Protein: CASSTLGTELAKNIQYF.

The rearrangement joins TRBV7-7 to TRBJ2-5, with D possibly TRBD2 on 7 matching bases. The CDR3 runs 15 residues. CDR1 is SSHAT, CDR2 FNYEAQ, per germline (reference sequence). The ends were cut back, 5 bases at V and 5 bases at J, with 18 bases in the middle. The CDR3 is CASSRGGDTGETQYF. CDR3 DNA: TGTGCCAGCAGCCGCGGGGGCGACACAGGGGAGACCCAGTACTTC. The whole variable domain, remainder taken from reference TRBV7-7 and TRBJ2-5, is GAGVSQSPRYKVTKRGQDVTLRCDPISSHATLYWYQQALGQGPEFLTYFNYEAQPDKSGLPSDRFSAERPEGSISTLTIQRTEQRDSAMYRCASSRGGDTGETQYFGPGTRLLVL.

The V call is TRBV21-1, the J call TRBJ2-5; TRBD1 is the table's D call and was not checked against the DNA. TRBV21-1 is designated a pseudogene. This CDR3 is built from 16 residues. CDR3: CASSKREDRGQETQYF. CDR3 in DNA: TGTGCCAGCAGCAAAAGAGAAGACAGGGGCCAAGAGACCCAGTACTTC.

The rearrangement links TRBV2 to TRBJ1-1, with TRBD1 identical over 8 bases. Looked up from germline, CDR1 is SNHLY and CDR2 is FYNNEI. This CDR3 is 12 amino acids long. V shed 8 bases and J 7 bases; nucleotides not matched to a gene: 6. As DNA, the CDR3 is TGTGCCAGCTCTCCAGGGGGCCTTGAAGCTTTCTTT. This codes for CASSPGGLEAFF. The whole variable domain, filled in from reference TRBV2 and TRBJ1-1, reads EPEVTQTPSHQVTQMGQEVILRCVPISNHLYFYWYRQILGQKVEFLVSFYNNEISEKSEIFDDQFSVERPDGSNFTLKIRSTKLEDSAMYFCASSPGGLEAFFGQGTRLTVV.

This chain joins TRBV19 and TRBJ2-6; 9 bases map to TRBD1. Germline loops: CDR1 LNHDA, CDR2 SQIVND (reference sequence). The CDR3 covers 17 residues. Trimming removed 8 bases from V and 2 bases from J; junction bases left unmatched: 10. The CDR3, as DNA: TGTGCCAGTCAAACAGGGGGCGCCTTCGCTGGGGCCAACGTCCTGACTTTC. It specifies CASQTGGAFAGANVLTF.

The J gene is TRBJ1-6, the V gene TRBV2, with D perhaps matching TRBD1 (6 bases). Trimming removed 4 bases at V and 7 bases at J, with 11 bases between. The CDR3 extends over 14 amino acids. From germline, CDR1 is SNHLY and CDR2 FYNNEI. CDR3 nucleotide sequence: TGTGCCAGCAGTGTGAACAGGGCCAATTCACCCCTCCACTTT. Its protein product is CASSVNRANSPLHF.

The chain has TRBV2 and TRBJ2-3; weak D call: TRBD1 (6 bases). Per germline, CDR1 SNHLY and CDR2 FYNNEI. The CDR3 sequence is 15 residues long. Trimming stripped 0 bases from V and 1 base from J, with 8 bases between. This chain's CDR3 is CASSEANRGTDTQYF. The CDR3 DNA is TGTGCCAGCAGTGAAGCAAACAGGGGCACAGATACGCAGTATTTT.

The table lists this clone with a few counts. The same CDR3 also results from other DNA sequences found in this sample. The CDR3 protein is CASSTTANTEAFF. The CDR3, as DNA: TGTGCCAGTAGTACGACAGCGAACACTGAAGCTTTCTTT. The chain carries TRBV19 and TRBJ1-1; tentatively, D is TRBD1 (5 bases). The V end lost 4 bases, the J end lost 1 base, and 7 bases lay between the germline ends. CDR1 and CDR2 from the germline V gene are LNHDA and SQIVND (reference sequence). This CDR3 has 13 residues. Based on the CDR3 plus reference TRBV19 and TRBJ1-1, the full variable domain is DGGITQSPKYLFRKEGQNVTLSCEQNLNHDAMYWYRQDPGQGLRLIYYSQIVNDFQKGDIAEGYSVSREKKESFPLTVTSAQKNPTAFYLCASSTTANTEAFFGQGTRLTVV.

The rearrangement joins TRBV4-2 to TRBJ2-3; 11 positions agree with TRBD1. The germline gives CDR1 LGHNA, CDR2 YNFKEQ. The CDR3 runs 18 residues. Unmatched junction bases numbered 10, after V lost 0 bases and J lost 5 bases. The CDR3 is CASSQDLWGTGGVDTQYF. The CDR3 DNA sequence: TGTGCCAGCAGCCAAGACTTATGGGGGACAGGGGGTGTAGATACGCAGTATTTT.

This chain uses TRBV13 with TRBJ2-2, with TRBD1 identical over 7 bases. CDR3 length equals 17 residues. The trim removed 1 base at V and 5 bases at J, leaving 10 bases unmatched. Germline V lookup: CDR1 PRHDT, CDR2 FYEKMQ (reference sequence). CDR3 region: CASSLVPSGQRTGELFF. The CDR3 bases are TGTGCCAGCAGCTTAGTCCCCTCGGGACAGAGGACCGGGGAGCTGTTTTTT.

The rearrangement joins TRBV30 to TRBJ1-1; 8 bases are a match to TRBD1. Germline loops: CDR1 GTSNPN, CDR2 SVGIG (reference sequence). CDR3 size: 13 residues. V trimming: 4 bases; J trimming: 4 bases; junction bases outside the gene matches: 5. The CDR3 region has the DNA TGTGCCTGGACCGCTCAGGGGGCCACTGAAGCTTTCTTT. Protein sequence: CAWTAQGATEAFF.

The rearrangement joins TRBV7-9 to TRBJ2-1; 10 bases are shared with TRBD2. CDR1 SEHNR and CDR2 FQNEAQ come from the germline V gene (reference sequence). J was trimmed by 4 bases and V by 0 bases; bases with no gene match: 3. The CDR3 is 16 residues long. The CDR3 nucleotides read TGTGCCAGCAGCTTAGCAGGACTAGCGGCTTACAATGAGCAGTTCTTC. This gives the protein CASSLAGLAAYNEQFF. Full variable domain (remainder filled in from reference TRBV7-9 and TRBJ2-1): DTGVSQNPRHKITKRGQNVTFRCDPISEHNRLYWYRQTLGQGPEFLTYFQNEAQLEKSRLLSDRFSAERPKGSFSTLEIQRTEQGDSAMYLCASSLAGLAAYNEQFFGPGTRLTVL.

This clone was seen a single time. The rearrangement joins TRBV5-1 to TRBJ1-1, with 9 bases identical to TRBD1. The CDR3 totals 13 residues. Trimming took 4 bases from V and 10 from J; bases not matched to a gene: 8. Germline CDR1 is SGHRS and CDR2 is YFSETQ. CDR3 amino acids: CASSLGQGRLAFF. CDR3 DNA sequence: TGCGCCAGCAGCCTTGGACAGGGGCGCTTAGCTTTCTTT.

This clone appeared once. The V gene is TRBV18, the J gene TRBJ1-2, with D perhaps TRBD1 (5 bases). Germline CDR1 reads KGHSH; CDR2 reads LQKENI. The CDR3 spans 16 residues. Trimming took off 4 bases at V and 4 bases at J, with 19 bases between the two ends. The CDR3 is CASSHSALQEVYGYTF. The CDR3 region has the DNA TGTGCCAGCTCACACTCCGCCTTACAGGAAGTCTATGGCTACACCTTC.

The chain carries TRBV5-1 and TRBJ1-3, with 9 positions matching TRBD1. The V segment lost 4 bases and the J segment 1 base; nucleotides outside the gene matches: 6. Germline-derived CDR1 and CDR2 are SGHRS and YFSETQ. This CDR3 is 16 amino acids long. DNA for the CDR3: TGCGCCAGCAGCGGGGGGACAGGGACGTCTGGAAACACCATATATTTT. It yields the protein CASSGGTGTSGNTIYF.

The chain carries TRBV9 and TRBJ2-2; tentative D call: TRBD1 (5 bases). The CDR3 loop spans 15 amino acids. Trimming removed 2 bases at V and 1 base at J, with 9 bases between. Germline V gene lookup returns CDR1 SGDLS and CDR2 YYNGEE. CDR3 nucleotides: TGTGCCAGCAGCGTGGGGCCGAGGAACACCGGGGAGCTGTTTTTT. Protein sequence: CASSVGPRNTGELFF.

A remark on this clone: The sample has other DNA sequences that encode this CDR3 too. The chain uses TRBV7-2 and TRBJ1-1; TRBD1 aligns across 8 bases. CDR1 is SGHTA, CDR2 FQGNSA, per germline. V was pared by 3 bases and J by 1 base, with 1 base of the junction left unmatched. This CDR3 spans 14 amino acids. As DNA, the CDR3 is TGTGCCAGCAGCTTCGGGACAGGGAACACTGAAGCTTTCTTT. This translates into CASSFGTGNTEAFF.

The gene calls are TRBV15 and TRBJ2-2; no clear D gene. Trimming shortened V by 0 bases and J by 6 bases, and 11 bases separated the two germline ends. CDR3 size: 15 residues. Germline assignment: CDR1 LNHNV and CDR2 YYDKDF (reference sequence). The CDR3 protein is CATSREAGSAGELFF. As DNA, the CDR3 is TGTGCCACCAGCAGAGAGGCAGGTTCGGCCGGGGAGCTGTTTTTT.